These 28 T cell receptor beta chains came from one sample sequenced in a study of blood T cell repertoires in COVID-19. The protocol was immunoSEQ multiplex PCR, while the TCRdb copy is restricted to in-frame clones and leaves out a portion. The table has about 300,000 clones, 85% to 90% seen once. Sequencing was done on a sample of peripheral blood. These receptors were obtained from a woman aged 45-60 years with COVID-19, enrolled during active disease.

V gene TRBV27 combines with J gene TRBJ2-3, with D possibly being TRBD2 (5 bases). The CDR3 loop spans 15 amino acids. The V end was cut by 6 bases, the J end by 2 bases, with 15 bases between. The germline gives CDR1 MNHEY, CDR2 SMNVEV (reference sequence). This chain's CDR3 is CASSPGGLLTDTQYF. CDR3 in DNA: TGTGCCAGCAGCCCGGGCGGGTTACTCACAGATACGCAGTATTTT.

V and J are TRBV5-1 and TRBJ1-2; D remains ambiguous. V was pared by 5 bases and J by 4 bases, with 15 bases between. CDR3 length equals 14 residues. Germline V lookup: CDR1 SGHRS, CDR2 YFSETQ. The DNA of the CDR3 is TGCGCCAGCAGAGAATACACCACGGGCTATGGCTACACCTTC. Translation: CASREYTTGYGYTF.

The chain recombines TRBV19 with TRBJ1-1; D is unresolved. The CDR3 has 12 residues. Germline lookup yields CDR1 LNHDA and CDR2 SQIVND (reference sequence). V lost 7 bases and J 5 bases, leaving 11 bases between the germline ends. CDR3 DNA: TGTGCCAGTATTCGGGCGGGGACTGAAGCTTTCTTT. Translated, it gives CASIRAGTEAFF.

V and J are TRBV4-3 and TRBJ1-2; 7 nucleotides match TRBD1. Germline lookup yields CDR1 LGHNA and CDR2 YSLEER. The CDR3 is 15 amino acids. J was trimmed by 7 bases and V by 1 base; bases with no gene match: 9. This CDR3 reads CASSQVGVRDSGYTF. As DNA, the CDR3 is TGCGCCAGCAGCCAAGTGGGGGTCCGGGACAGTGGCTACACCTTC.

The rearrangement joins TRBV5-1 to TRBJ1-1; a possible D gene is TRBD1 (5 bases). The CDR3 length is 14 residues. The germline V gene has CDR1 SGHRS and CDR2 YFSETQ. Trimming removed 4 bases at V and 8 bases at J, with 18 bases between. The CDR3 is CASSPSQGAPEAFF. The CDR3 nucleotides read TGCGCCAGCAGCCCATCCCAGGGTGCCCCCGAAGCTTTCTTT.

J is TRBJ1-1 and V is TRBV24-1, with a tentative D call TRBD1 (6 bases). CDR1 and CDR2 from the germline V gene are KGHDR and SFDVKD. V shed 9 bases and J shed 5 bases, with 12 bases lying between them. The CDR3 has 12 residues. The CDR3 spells CATGTQGTEAFF. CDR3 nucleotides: TGTGCCACCGGGACACAGGGAACTGAAGCTTTCTTT.

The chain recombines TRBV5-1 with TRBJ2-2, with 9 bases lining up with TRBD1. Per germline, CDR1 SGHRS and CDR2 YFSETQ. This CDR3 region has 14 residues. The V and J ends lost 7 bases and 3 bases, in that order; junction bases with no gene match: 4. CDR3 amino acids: CASWGQGYTGELFF. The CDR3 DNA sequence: TGCGCCAGCTGGGGACAGGGTTACACCGGGGAGCTGTTTTTT.

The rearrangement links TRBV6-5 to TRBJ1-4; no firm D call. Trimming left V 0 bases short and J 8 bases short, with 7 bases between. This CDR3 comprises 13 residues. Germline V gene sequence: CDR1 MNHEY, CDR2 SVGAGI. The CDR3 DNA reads TGTGCCAGCAGTTACTCGAGGGAAGAAAAACTGTTTTTT. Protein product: CASSYSREEKLFF.

CDR3: CASSLSLGIPYEQYF. The CDR3 bases are TGTGCCAGCAGCTTATCCCTCGGGATCCCCTACGAGCAGTACTTC. The J gene is TRBJ2-7, the V gene TRBV7-3; weak D call: TRBD2 (5 bases). The CDR3 sequence is 15 residues long. V was pared by 2 bases and J by 2 bases, with 13 bases between. Germline-derived CDR1 and CDR2 are SGHTA and FQGTGA.

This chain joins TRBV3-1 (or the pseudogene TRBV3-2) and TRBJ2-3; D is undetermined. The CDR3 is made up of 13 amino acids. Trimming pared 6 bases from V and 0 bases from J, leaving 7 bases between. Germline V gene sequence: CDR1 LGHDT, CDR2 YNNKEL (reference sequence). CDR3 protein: CASRRVSTDTQYF. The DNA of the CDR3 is TGTGCCAGCAGACGGGTTAGCACAGATACGCAGTATTTT.

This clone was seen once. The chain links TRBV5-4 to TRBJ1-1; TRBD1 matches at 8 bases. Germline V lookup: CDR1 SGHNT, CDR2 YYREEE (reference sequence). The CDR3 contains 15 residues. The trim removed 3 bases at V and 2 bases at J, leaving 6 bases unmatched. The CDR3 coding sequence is TGTGCCAGCAGCTCTACCAGGGGGCACAACACTGAAGCTTTCTTT. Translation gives CASSSTRGHNTEAFF.

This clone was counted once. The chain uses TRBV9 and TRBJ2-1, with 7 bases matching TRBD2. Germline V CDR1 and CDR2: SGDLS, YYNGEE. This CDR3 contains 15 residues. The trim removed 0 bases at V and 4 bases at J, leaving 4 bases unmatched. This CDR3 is CASSVASGDYNEQFF. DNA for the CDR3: TGTGCCAGCAGCGTAGCTAGCGGAGATTACAATGAGCAGTTCTTC.

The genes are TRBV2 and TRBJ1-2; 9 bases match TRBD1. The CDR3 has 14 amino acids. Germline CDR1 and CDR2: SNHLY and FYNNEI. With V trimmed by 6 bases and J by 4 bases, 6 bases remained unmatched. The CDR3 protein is CASSRQGGGYGYTF. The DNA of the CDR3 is TGTGCCAGCAGCCGACAGGGGGGAGGCTATGGCTACACCTTC.

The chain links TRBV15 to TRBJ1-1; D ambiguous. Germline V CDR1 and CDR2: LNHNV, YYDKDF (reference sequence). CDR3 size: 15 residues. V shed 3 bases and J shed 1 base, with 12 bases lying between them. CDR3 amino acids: CATSRAPKKNTEAFF. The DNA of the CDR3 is TGTGCCACCAGCAGGGCCCCCAAGAAGAACACTGAAGCTTTCTTT.

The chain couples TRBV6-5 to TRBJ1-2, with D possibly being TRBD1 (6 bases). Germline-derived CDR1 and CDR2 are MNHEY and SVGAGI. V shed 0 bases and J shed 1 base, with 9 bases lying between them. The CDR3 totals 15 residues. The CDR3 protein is CASSYSTGDNYGYTF. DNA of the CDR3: TGTGCCAGCAGTTACTCGACAGGCGATAACTATGGCTACACCTTC.

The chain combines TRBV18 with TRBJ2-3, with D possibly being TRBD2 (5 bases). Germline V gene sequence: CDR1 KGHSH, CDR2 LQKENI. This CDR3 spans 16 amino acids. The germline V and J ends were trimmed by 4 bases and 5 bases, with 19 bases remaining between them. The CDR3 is CASSLTNAGVGDTQYF. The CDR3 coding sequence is TGTGCCAGCTCACTGACTAACGCTGGGGTAGGAGATACGCAGTATTTT.

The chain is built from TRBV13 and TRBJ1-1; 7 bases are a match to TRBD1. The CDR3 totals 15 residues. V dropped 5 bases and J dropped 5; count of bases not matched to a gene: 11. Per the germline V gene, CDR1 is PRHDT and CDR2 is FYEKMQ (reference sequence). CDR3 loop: CASSPRQGKITEAFF. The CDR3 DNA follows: TGTGCCAGCAGCCCCCGACAGGGTAAAATTACTGAAGCTTTCTTT.

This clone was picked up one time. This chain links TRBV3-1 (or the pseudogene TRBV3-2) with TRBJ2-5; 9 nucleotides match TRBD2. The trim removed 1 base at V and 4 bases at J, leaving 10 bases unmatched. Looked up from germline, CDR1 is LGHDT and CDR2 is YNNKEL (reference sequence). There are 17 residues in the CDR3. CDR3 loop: CASSQGQEAGGLETQYF. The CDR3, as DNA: TGTGCCAGCAGCCAAGGGCAGGAAGCGGGAGGTTTAGAGACCCAGTACTTC.

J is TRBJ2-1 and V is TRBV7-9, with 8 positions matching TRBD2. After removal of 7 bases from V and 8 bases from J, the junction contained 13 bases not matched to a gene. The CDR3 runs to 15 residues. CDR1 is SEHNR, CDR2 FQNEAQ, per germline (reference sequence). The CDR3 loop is CASNPGGATPDEQFF. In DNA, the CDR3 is TGTGCCAGCAATCCGGGGGGGGCGACGCCCGATGAGCAGTTCTTC.

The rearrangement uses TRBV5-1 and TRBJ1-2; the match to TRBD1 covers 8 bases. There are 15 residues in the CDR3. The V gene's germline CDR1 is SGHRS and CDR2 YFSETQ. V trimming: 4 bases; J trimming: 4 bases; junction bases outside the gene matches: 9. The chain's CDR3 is CASSPGTGIRYGYTF. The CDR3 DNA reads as TGCGCCAGCAGCCCCGGGACAGGAATACGCTATGGCTACACCTTC.

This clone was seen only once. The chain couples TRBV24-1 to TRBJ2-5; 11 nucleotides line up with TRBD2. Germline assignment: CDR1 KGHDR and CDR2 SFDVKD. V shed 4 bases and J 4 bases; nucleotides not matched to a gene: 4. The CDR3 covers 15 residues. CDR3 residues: CATSEGGLAGETQYF. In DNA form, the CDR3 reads TGTGCCACCAGTGAGGGCGGACTAGCGGGAGAGACCCAGTACTTC.

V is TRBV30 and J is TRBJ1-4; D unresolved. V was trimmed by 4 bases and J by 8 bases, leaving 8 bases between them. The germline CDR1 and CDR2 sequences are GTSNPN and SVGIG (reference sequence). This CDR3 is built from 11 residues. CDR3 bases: TGTGCCTGGACCCTTGGCGAAAAACTGTTTTTT. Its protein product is CAWTLGEKLFF.

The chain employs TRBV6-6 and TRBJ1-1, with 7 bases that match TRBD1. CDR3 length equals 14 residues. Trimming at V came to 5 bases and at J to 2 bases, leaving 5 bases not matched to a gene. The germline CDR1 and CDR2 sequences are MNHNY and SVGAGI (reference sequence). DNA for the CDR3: TGTGCCAGCAGTCTCCGACAGGGTAACACTGAAGCTTTCTTT. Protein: CASSLRQGNTEAFF.

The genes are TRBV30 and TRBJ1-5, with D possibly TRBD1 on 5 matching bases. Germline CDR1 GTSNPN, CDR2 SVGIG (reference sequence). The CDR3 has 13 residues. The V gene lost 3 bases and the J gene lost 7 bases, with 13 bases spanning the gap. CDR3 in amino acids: CAWRQGTKQPQHF. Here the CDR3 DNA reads TGTGCCTGGAGGCAGGGAACCAAACAGCCCCAGCATTTT.

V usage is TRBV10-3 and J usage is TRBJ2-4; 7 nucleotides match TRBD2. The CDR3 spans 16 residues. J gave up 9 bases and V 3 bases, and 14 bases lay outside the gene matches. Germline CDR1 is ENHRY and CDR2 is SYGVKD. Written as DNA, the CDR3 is TGTGCCATCAGTGAAGACTTAGGGCAACCGGGGGGCATTCAGTACTTC. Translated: CAISEDLGQPGGIQYF.

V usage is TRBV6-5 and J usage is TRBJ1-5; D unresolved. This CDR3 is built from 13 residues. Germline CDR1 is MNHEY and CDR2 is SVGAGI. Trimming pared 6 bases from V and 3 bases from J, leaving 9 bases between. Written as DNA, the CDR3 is TGTGCCAGCAGGCTCCGGGACAATCAGCCCCAGCATTTT. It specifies CASRLRDNQPQHF.

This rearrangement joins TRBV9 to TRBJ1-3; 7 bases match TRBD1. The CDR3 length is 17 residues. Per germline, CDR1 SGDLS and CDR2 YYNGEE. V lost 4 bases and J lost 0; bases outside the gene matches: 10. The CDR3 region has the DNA TGTGCCAGCAGCCCAGATTTAGGGGGCTTCTCTGGAAACACCATATATTTT. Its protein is CASSPDLGGFSGNTIYF.

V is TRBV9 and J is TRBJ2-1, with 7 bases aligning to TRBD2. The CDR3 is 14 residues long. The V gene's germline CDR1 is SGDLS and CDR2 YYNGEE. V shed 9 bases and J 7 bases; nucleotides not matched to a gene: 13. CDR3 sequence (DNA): TGTGCCACGTCCTCCGGGAGGTTTTCGAATGAGCAGTTCTTC. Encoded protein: CATSSGRFSNEQFF.